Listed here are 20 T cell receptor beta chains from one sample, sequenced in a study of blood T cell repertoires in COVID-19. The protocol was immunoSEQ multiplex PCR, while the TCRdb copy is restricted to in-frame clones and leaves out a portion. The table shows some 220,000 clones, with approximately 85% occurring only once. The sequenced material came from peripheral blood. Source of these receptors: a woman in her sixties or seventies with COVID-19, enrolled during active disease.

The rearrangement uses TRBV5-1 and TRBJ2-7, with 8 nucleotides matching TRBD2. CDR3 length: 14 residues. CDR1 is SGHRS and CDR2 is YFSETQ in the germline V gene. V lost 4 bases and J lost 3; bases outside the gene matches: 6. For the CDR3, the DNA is TGCGCCAGCAGCCGTACGGGACTAGACTACGAGCAGTACTTC. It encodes CASSRTGLDYEQYF. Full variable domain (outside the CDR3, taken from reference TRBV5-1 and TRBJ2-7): KAGVTQTPRYLIKTRGQQVTLSCSPISGHRSVSWYQQTPGQGLQFLFEYFSETQRNKGNFPGRFSGRQFSNSRSEMNVSTLELGDSALYLCASSRTGLDYEQYFGPGTRLTVT.

The CDR3 DNA sequence: TGCGCCAGCAGCAAGGACAGGGGTTCGTGGACCGGGGAGCTGTTTTTT. Protein product: CASSKDRGSWTGELFF. This chain connects TRBV5-1 to TRBJ2-2, with 9 bases aligning to TRBD1. V trimming: 4 bases; J trimming: 5 bases; junction bases outside the gene matches: 9. Germline V gene data show CDR1 as SGHRS and CDR2 as YFSETQ. The CDR3 totals 16 residues.

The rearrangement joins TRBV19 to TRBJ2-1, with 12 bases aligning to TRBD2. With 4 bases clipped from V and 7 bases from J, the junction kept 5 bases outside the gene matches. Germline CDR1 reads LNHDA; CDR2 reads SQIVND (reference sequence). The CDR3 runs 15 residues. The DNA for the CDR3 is TGTGCCAGTAGTAGGTGGACTAGCGGGAAAAATGAGCAGTTCTTC. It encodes CASSRWTSGKNEQFF.

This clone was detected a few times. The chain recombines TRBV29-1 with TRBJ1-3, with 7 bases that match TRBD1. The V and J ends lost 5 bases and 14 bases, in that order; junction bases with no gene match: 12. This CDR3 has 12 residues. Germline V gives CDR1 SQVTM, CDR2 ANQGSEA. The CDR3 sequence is CSVKLGRQGLYF. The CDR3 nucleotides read TGCAGCGTTAAGCTCGGCCGACAGGGCCTATATTTT.

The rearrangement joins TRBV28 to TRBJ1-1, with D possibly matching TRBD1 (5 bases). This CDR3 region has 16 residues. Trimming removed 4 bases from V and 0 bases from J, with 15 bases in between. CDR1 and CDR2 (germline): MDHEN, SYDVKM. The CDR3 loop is CASSSNPGLMNTEAFF. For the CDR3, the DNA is TGTGCCAGCAGTTCCAACCCGGGACTTATGAACACTGAAGCTTTCTTT.

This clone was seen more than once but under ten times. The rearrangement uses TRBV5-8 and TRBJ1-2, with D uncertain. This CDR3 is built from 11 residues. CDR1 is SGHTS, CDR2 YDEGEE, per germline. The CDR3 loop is CVGGLGSSYTF. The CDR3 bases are TGTGTCGGAGGCCTAGGCAGCTCTTACACCTTC.

In DNA form, the CDR3 reads TGTGCCAGCAGTTTTGTGGGACTGCTAGGGTACGAGCAGTACTTC. Translation: CASSFVGLLGYEQYF. The chain couples TRBV27 to TRBJ2-7; TRBD2 might be the D (6 bases). V lost 3 bases, J lost 4 bases, and 16 bases lay in between. This CDR3 comprises 15 residues. CDR1 and CDR2 (germline): MNHEY, SMNVEV (reference sequence).

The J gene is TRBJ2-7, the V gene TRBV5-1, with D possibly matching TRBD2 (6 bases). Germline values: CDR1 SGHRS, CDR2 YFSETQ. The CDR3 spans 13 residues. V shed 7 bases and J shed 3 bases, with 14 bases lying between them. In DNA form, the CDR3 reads TGCGCCAGCGCGGGACTCCCGTACTACGAGCAGTACTTC. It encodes CASAGLPYYEQYF.

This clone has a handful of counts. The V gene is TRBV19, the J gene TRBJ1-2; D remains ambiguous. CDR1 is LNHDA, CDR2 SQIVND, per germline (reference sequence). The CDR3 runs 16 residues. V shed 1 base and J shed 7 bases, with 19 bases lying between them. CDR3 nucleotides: TGTGCCAGTAGTATAGGATCCGGCACAGTAATCATTGGCTACACCTTC. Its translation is CASSIGSGTVIIGYTF.

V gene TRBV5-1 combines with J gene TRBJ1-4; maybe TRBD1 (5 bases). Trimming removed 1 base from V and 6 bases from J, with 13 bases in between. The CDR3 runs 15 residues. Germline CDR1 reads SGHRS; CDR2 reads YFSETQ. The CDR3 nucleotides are TGCGCCAGCAGCTTGTGGGCAGGGCAAGATGAAAAACTGTTTTTT. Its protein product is CASSLWAGQDEKLFF.

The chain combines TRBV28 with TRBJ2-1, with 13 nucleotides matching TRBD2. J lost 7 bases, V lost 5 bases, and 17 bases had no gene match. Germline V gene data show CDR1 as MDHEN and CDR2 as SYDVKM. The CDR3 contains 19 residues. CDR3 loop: CASSPLNLGLAGVVNEQFF. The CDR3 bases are TGTGCCAGCAGTCCACTGAACCTCGGACTAGCGGGAGTCGTGAATGAGCAGTTCTTC.

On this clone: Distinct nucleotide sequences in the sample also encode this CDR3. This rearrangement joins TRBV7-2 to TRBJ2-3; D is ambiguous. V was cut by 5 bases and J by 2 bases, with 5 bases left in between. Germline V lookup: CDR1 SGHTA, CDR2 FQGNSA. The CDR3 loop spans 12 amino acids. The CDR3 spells CASSSSTDTQYF. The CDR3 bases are TGTGCCAGCAGCAGCTCCACAGATACGCAGTATTTT.

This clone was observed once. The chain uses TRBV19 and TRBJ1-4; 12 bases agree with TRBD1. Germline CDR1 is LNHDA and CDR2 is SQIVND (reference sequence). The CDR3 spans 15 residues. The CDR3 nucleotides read TGTGCTACAAGGGACAGGGGGCGCTTTAATGAAAAACTGTTTTTT. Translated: CATRDRGRFNEKLFF.

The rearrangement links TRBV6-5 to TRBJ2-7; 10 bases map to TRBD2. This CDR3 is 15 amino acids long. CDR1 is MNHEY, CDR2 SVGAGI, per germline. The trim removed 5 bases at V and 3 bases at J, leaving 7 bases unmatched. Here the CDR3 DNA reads TGTGCCAGCAGTCCGCGGACTAGCGGCCTCTACGAGCAGTACTTC. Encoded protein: CASSPRTSGLYEQYF.

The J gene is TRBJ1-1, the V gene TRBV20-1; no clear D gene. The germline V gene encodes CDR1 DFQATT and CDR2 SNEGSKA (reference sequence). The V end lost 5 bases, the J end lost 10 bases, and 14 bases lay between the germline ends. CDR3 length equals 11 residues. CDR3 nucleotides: TGCAGTGCTGCGACACAATATAGAGCTTTCTTT. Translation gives CSAATQYRAFF.

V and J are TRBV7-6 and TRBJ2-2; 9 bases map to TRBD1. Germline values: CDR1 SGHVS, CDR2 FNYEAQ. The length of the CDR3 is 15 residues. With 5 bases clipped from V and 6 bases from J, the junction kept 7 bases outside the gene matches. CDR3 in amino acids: CASSPGQGSAGELFF. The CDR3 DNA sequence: TGTGCCAGCAGCCCCGGACAGGGGAGTGCCGGGGAGCTGTTTTTT.

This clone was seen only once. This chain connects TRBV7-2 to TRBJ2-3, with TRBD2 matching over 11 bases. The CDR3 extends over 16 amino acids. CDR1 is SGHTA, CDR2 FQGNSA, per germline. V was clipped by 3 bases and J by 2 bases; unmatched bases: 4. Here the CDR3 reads CASSFLAGGVTDTQYF. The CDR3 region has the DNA TGTGCCAGCAGCTTTTTAGCGGGGGGGGTCACAGATACGCAGTATTTT.

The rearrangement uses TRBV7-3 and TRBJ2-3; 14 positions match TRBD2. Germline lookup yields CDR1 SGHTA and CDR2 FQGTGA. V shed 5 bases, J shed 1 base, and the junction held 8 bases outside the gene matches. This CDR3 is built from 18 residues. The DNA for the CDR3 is TGTGCCAGCAGCGTGACTAGCGGGAGGGCCTCAGGCACAGATACGCAGTATTTT. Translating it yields CASSVTSGRASGTDTQYF.

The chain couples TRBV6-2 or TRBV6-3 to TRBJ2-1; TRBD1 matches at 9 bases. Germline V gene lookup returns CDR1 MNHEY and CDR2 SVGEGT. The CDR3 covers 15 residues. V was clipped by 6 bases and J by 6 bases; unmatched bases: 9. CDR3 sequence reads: CASSTAGQGPNEQFF. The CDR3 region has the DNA TGTGCCAGCAGCACAGCGGGACAGGGTCCCAATGAGCAGTTCTTC.

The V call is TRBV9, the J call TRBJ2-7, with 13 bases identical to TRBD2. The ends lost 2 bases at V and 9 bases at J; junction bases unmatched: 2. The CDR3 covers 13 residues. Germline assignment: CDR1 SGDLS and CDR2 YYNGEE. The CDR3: CASSVGLAGVQYF. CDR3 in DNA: TGTGCCAGCAGCGTCGGACTAGCGGGAGTGCAGTACTTC.